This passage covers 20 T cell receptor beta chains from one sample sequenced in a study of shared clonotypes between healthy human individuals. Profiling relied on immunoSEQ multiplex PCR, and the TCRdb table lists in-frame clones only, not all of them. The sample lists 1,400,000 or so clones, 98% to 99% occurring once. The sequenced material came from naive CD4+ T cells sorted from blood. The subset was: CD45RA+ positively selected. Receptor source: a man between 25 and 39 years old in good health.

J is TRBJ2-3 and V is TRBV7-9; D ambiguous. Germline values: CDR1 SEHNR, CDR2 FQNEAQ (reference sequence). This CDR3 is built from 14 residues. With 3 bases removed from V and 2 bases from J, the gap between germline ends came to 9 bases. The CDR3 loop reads CASSLFRVTDTQYF. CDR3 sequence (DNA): TGTGCCAGCAGCTTGTTCAGAGTCACAGATACGCAGTATTTT.

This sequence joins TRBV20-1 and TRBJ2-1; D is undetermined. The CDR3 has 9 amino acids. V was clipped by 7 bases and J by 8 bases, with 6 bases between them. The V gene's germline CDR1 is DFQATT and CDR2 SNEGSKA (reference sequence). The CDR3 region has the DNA TGCAGTGTTCCGGATGAGCAGTTCTTC. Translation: CSVPDEQFF.

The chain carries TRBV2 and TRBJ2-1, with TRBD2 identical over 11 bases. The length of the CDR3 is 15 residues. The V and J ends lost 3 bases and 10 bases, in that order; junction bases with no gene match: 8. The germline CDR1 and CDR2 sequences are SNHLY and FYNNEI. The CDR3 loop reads CASSEELAGAGEQFF. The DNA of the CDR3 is TGTGCCAGCAGTGAGGAACTAGCGGGAGCAGGGGAGCAGTTCTTC.

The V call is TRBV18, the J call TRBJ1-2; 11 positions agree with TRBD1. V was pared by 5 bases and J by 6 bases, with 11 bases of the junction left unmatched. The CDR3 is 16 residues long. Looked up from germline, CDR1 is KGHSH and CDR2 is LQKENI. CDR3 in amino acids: CASSSVGQGASNGYTF. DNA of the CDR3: TGTGCCAGCTCATCCGTTGGACAGGGGGCTTCGAATGGCTACACCTTC.

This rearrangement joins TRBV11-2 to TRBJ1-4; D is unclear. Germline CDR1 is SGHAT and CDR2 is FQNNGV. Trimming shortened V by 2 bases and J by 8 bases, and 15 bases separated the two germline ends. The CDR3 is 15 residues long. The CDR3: CASSLSGGSGEKLFF. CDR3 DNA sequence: TGTGCCAGCAGCTTAAGTGGCGGGAGTGGAGAAAAACTGTTTTTT.

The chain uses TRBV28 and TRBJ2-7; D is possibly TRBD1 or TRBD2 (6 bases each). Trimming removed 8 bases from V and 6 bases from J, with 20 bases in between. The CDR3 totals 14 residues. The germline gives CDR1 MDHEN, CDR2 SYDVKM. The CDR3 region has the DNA TGTGCCAGCGACCCTACAGGGTTGGGGGGCGAGCAGTACTTC. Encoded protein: CASDPTGLGGEQYF.

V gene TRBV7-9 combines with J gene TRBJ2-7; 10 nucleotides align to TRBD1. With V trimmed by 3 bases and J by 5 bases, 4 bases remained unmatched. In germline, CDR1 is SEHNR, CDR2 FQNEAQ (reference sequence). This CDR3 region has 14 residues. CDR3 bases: TGTGCCAGCAGCTTCCGGGACAGGGGAAACGAGCAGTACTTC. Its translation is CASSFRDRGNEQYF.

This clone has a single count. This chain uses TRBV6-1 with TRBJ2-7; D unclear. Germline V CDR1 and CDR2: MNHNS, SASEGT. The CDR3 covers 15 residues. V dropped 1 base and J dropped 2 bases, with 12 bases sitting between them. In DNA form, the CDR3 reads TGTGCCAGCAGTGAAGGATTTGGGGTGACCTACGAGCAGTACTTC. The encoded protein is CASSEGFGVTYEQYF.

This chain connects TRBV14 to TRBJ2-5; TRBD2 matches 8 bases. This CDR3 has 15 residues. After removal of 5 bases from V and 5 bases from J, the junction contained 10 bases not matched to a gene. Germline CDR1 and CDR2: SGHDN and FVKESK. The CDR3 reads CASSISGAPGETQYF. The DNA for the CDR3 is TGTGCCAGCAGCATTAGCGGGGCCCCTGGGGAGACCCAGTACTTC.

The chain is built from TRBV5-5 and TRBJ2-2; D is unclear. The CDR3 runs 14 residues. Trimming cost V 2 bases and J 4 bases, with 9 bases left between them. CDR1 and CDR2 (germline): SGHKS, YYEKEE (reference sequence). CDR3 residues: CASSFLGITGELFF. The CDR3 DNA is TGTGCCAGCAGCTTTTTAGGGATCACCGGGGAGCTGTTTTTT.

CDR3 in DNA: TGTGCCAGCAGCGAGGATTACTCCTACGAGCAGTACTTC. It yields the protein CASSEDYSYEQYF. J is TRBJ2-7 and V is TRBV28, with unresolved D. Deletions cut 6 bases from V and 0 bases from J, with 9 bases between. Germline CDR1 is MDHEN and CDR2 is SYDVKM. The CDR3 has 13 amino acids.

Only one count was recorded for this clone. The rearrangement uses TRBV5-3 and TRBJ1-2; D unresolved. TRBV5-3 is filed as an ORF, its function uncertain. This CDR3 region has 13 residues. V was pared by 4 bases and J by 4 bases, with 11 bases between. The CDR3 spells CARSVPNSYGYTF. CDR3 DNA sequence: TGTGCCAGAAGCGTCCCAAATAGCTATGGCTACACCTTC.

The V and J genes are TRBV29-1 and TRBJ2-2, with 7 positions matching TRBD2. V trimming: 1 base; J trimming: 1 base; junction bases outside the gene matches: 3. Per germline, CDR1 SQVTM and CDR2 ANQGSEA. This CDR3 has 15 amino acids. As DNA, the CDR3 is TGCAGCGTTGAAGGTGGCGGGAGGAACACCGGGGAGCTGTTTTTT. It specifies CSVEGGGRNTGELFF.

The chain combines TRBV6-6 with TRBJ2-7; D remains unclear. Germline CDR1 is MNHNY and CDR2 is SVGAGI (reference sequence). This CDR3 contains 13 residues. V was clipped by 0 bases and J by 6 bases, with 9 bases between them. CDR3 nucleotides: TGTGCCAGCAGTTACTCGCAAGAAGCCGAGCAGTACTTC. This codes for CASSYSQEAEQYF.

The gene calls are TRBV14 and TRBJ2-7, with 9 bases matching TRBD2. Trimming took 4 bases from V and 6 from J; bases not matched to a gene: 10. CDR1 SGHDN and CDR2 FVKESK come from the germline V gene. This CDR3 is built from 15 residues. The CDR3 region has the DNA TGTGCCAGCAGCCGAGATAGCGGGAGCGGTACCGAGCAGTACTTC. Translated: CASSRDSGSGTEQYF. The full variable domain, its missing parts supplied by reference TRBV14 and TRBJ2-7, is EAGVTQFPSHSVIEKGQTVTLRCDPISGHDNLYWYRRVMGKEIKFLLHFVKESKQDESGMPNNRFLAERTGGTYSTLKVQPAELEDSGVYFCASSRDSGSGTEQYFGPGTRLTVT.

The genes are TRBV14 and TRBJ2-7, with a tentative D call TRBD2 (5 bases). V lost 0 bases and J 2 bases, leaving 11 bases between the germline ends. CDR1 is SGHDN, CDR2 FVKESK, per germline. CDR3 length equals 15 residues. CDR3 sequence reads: CASSQDLGVPYEQYF. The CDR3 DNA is TGTGCCAGCAGCCAAGATCTCGGGGTGCCCTACGAGCAGTACTTC.

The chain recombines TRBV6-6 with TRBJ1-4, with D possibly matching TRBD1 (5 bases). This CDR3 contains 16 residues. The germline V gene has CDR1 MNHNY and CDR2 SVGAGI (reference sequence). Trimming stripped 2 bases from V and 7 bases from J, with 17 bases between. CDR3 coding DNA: TGTGCCAGCAGTTACCCGACCGGGACCGCCGGTGAAAAACTGTTTTTT. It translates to CASSYPTGTAGEKLFF.

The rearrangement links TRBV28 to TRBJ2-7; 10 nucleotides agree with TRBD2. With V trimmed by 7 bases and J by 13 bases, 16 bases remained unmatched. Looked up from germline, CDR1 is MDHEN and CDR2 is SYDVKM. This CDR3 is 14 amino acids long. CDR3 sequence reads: CASTPGLAASIGYF. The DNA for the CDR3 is TGTGCCAGCACCCCCGGACTAGCGGCGAGCATTGGATACTTC. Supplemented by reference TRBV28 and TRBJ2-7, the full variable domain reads DVKVTQSSRYLVKRTGEKVFLECVQDMDHENMFWYRQDPGLGLRLIYFSYDVKMKEKGDIPEGYSVSREKKERFSLILESASTNQTSMYLCASTPGLAASIGYFGPGTRLTVT.

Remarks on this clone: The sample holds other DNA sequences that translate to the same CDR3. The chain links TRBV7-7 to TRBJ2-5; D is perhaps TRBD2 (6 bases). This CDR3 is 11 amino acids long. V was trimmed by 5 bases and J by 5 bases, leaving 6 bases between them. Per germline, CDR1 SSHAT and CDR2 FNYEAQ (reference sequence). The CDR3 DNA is TGTGCCAGCAGCGGGGGGGAGACCCAGTACTTC. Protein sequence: CASSGGETQYF.

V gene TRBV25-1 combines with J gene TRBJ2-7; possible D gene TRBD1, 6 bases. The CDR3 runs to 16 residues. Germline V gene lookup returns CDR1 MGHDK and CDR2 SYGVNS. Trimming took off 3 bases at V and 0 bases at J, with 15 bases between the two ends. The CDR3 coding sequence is TGTGCCAGCAGTGACTCGGGGACACCCAGCTCCTACGAGCAGTACTTC. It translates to CASSDSGTPSSYEQYF.